Below are 21 T cell receptor beta chains sequenced from a single sample in a study of blood T cell repertoires in COVID-19. The assay was immunoSEQ multiplex PCR, and TCRdb's table has in-frame clones only and misses some. The sample contains 200,000 to 250,000 clones, roughly 89% of which appear only once. The sequenced material came from PBMCs or T cells enriched from blood (not recorded which). The source is a woman between 35 and 50 years old with acute COVID-19.

By frequency in the sample, this clone is medium-sized. The chain couples TRBV5-1 to TRBJ1-1; possible D gene TRBD1, 6 bases. In germline, CDR1 is SGHRS, CDR2 YFSETQ. V was shortened by 4 bases and J by 2 bases, with 18 bases between the two germline ends. This CDR3 comprises 16 residues. The CDR3 spells CASSIGHRDTNTEAFF. CDR3 coding DNA: TGCGCCAGCAGCATCGGCCATAGGGACACTAACACTGAAGCTTTCTTT.

The chain has TRBV11-1 and TRBJ1-1; D is ambiguous. Germline CDR1 SGHAT, CDR2 FQDESV (reference sequence). This CDR3 contains 14 residues. The V end was cut by 2 bases, the J end by 1 base, with 8 bases between. CDR3 DNA sequence: TGTGCCAGCAGCTTAATGGCGGGGAACACTGAAGCTTTCTTT. Residues: CASSLMAGNTEAFF. The whole variable domain, filled in from reference TRBV11-1 and TRBJ1-1, reads EAEVAQSPRYKITEKSQAVAFWCDPISGHATLYWYRQILGQGPELLVQFQDESVVDDSQLPKDRFSAERLKGVDSTLKIQPAELGDSAMYLCASSLMAGNTEAFFGQGTRLTVV.

The chain carries TRBV4-1 and TRBJ1-4; 8 nucleotides agree with TRBD1. After removal of 3 bases from V and 12 bases from J, the junction contained 12 bases not matched to a gene. This CDR3 is 15 amino acids long. From germline, CDR1 is MGHRA and CDR2 YSYEKL. CDR3 amino acids: CASSHFDRGQRELFF. Here the CDR3 DNA reads TGCGCCAGCAGCCACTTCGACAGGGGCCAGAGGGAACTGTTTTTT.

The rearrangement uses TRBV10-2 and TRBJ2-7, with 7 bases aligning to TRBD1. The CDR3 covers 18 residues. Trimming cost V 5 bases and J 6 bases; bases outside gene matches: 22. Per germline, CDR1 WSHSY and CDR2 SAAADI. The CDR3 sequence is CASSTLHPTRDRAPEQYF. The CDR3 region has the DNA TGCGCCAGCAGTACCCTTCACCCTACCCGAGACAGGGCTCCCGAGCAGTACTTC.

The genes are TRBV12-3 or TRBV12-4 and TRBJ1-1, with TRBD1 as a possible D gene (5 bases). This CDR3 spans 13 amino acids. V lost 7 bases and J 7 bases, leaving 16 bases between the germline ends. The CDR3 loop is CASTKTRAGEAFF. CDR3 nucleotide sequence: TGTGCCAGCACCAAAACCAGGGCAGGTGAAGCTTTCTTT.

The V call is TRBV6-5, the J call TRBJ2-5, with 8 bases lining up with TRBD2. J lost 4 bases, V lost 4 bases, and 2 bases had no gene match. The CDR3 length is 13 residues. Germline V gene sequence: CDR1 MNHEY, CDR2 SVGAGI. DNA of the CDR3: TGTGCCAGCAGTTCTCTAGCGGGAGAGACCCAGTACTTC. This codes for CASSSLAGETQYF.

This chain uses TRBV5-5 with TRBJ1-3; the match to TRBD1 covers 7 bases. Per the germline V gene, CDR1 is SGHKS and CDR2 is YYEKEE (reference sequence). This CDR3 has 15 amino acids. The V segment lost 4 bases and the J segment 4 bases; nucleotides outside the gene matches: 8. The CDR3 DNA reads as TGTGCCAGCAGCCGCCCGACAGGGAACGGAAACACCATATATTTT. It yields the protein CASSRPTGNGNTIYF.

This clone was seen just once. V gene TRBV7-9 combines with J gene TRBJ1-1, with D perhaps TRBD1 (5 bases). The V gene's germline CDR1 is SEHNR and CDR2 FQNEAQ (reference sequence). The CDR3 totals 17 residues. Deletions cut 3 bases from V and 2 bases from J, with 19 bases between. The DNA of the CDR3 is TGTGCCAGCAGCTTCATCAGGGCCCCGTTGGGAAACACTGAAGCTTTCTTT. Translation: CASSFIRAPLGNTEAFF.

This chain connects TRBV9 to TRBJ2-1; TRBD2 matches at 11 bases. The CDR3 is made up of 15 amino acids. With V trimmed by 2 bases and J by 8 bases, 6 bases remained unmatched. Per germline, CDR1 SGDLS and CDR2 YYNGEE. The CDR3, as DNA: TGTGCCAGCAGCGTTCCTAGCGGGGGGATGGATGAGCAGTTCTTC. It specifies CASSVPSGGMDEQFF. The full variable domain, rest sourced from reference TRBV9 and TRBJ2-1, is DSGVTQTPKHLITATGQRVTLRCSPRSGDLSVYWYQQSLDQGLQFLIQYYNGEERAKGNILERFSAQQFPDLHSELNLSSLELGDSALYFCASSVPSGGMDEQFFGPGTRLTVL.

This chain joins TRBV11-2 and TRBJ1-1; D call uncertain. Looked up from germline, CDR1 is SGHAT and CDR2 is FQNNGV. The CDR3 has 12 residues. V was pared by 5 bases and J by 0 bases, with 4 bases between. This CDR3 is CASSPLNTEAFF. CDR3 coding DNA: TGTGCCAGCAGCCCTTTGAACACTGAAGCTTTCTTT.

The V gene is TRBV7-9, the J gene TRBJ1-6, with D perhaps TRBD1 (5 bases). The CDR3 has 13 residues. V lost 3 bases, J lost 11 bases, and 11 bases lay in between. The germline V gene encodes CDR1 SEHNR and CDR2 FQNEAQ (reference sequence). The CDR3 coding sequence is TGTGCCAGCAGCTTGAGGCAGGGTCCACCCCTCCACTTT. This sequence encodes CASSLRQGPPLHF.

V and J are TRBV6-1 and TRBJ1-5; D is undetermined. The CDR3 loop spans 14 amino acids. Trimming shortened V by 2 bases and J by 3 bases, and 8 bases separated the two germline ends. CDR1 MNHNS and CDR2 SASEGT come from the germline V gene. The CDR3 region has the DNA TGTGCCAGCAGTGAATTCCGGGACAATCAGCCCCAGCATTTT. It yields the protein CASSEFRDNQPQHF.

The sample holds one count of this clone. This chain uses TRBV2 with TRBJ1-5; D may be TRBD1 (6 bases). The ends were cut back, 5 bases at V and 3 bases at J, with 14 bases in the middle. The CDR3 has 15 residues. Germline-derived CDR1 and CDR2 are SNHLY and FYNNEI. CDR3 amino acids: CASSSLGTHNQPQHF. The CDR3 DNA follows: TGTGCCAGCAGTTCCCTGGGGACACACAATCAGCCCCAGCATTTT.

The chain links TRBV6-5 to TRBJ2-1; 8 bases are shared with TRBD1. This CDR3 has 13 residues. V dropped 6 bases and J dropped 15; count of bases not matched to a gene: 13. The germline gives CDR1 MNHEY, CDR2 SVGAGI. CDR3 DNA: TGTGCCAGCAGAACTACCGGACAGGGAACGCCGTTCTTC. Its protein product is CASRTTGQGTPFF.

The rearrangement joins TRBV2 to TRBJ1-5; D not certain. This CDR3 is 13 amino acids long. The V gene lost 3 bases and the J gene lost 3 bases, with 6 bases spanning the gap. Germline V CDR1 and CDR2: SNHLY, FYNNEI. Here the CDR3 DNA reads TGTGCCAGCAGTGACAGACACAATCAGCCCCAGCATTTT. This sequence encodes CASSDRHNQPQHF.

The chain employs TRBV7-3 and TRBJ2-1; TRBD1 aligns across 11 bases. CDR1 is SGHTA and CDR2 is FQGTGA in the germline V gene. The CDR3 length is 15 residues. V lost 5 bases to trimming and J lost 4 bases; unmatched junction nucleotides: 4. The CDR3 is CASSEGTGGYNEQFF. The DNA of the CDR3 is TGTGCCAGCAGCGAGGGGACAGGGGGGTACAATGAGCAGTTCTTC.

This chain connects TRBV5-5 to TRBJ2-7; D gene ambiguous. The CDR3 contains 11 residues. The germline gives CDR1 SGHKS, CDR2 YYEKEE (reference sequence). V was shortened by 3 bases and J by 3 bases, with 4 bases between the two germline ends. The CDR3 protein is CASSSSYEQYF. The DNA for the CDR3 is TGTGCCAGCAGCTCCAGCTACGAGCAGTACTTC.

This clone showed up just once. V is TRBV3-1 (or the pseudogene TRBV3-2) and J is TRBJ1-1, with 7 bases lining up with TRBD1. The CDR3 runs 15 residues. Germline lookup yields CDR1 LGHDT and CDR2 YNNKEL (reference sequence). V lost 4 bases and J lost 2; bases outside the gene matches: 7. As DNA, the CDR3 is TGTGCCAGCAGCCTGACCGGGACAGCCAACACTGAAGCTTTCTTT. Encoded protein: CASSLTGTANTEAFF.

CDR3 in DNA: TGTGCCAGCAGTTACGGACAGAGCTCCTATGGCTACACCTTC. It yields the protein CASSYGQSSYGYTF. The chain employs TRBV6-2 or TRBV6-3 and TRBJ1-2, with a possible D match to TRBD1 (6 bases). CDR3 length: 14 amino acids. The V gene lost 2 bases and the J gene lost 4 bases, with 11 bases spanning the gap. Germline V gene sequence: CDR1 MNHEY, CDR2 SVGEGT.

The count of this clone is one. The chain carries TRBV2 and TRBJ1-3, with D perhaps TRBD1 (5 bases). V lost 10 bases and J lost 4, with 14 bases in between. From germline, CDR1 is SNHLY and CDR2 FYNNEI. This CDR3 region has 13 residues. CDR3 residues: CATTTGLGNTIYF. In DNA form, the CDR3 reads TGTGCCACCACGACGGGACTAGGAAACACCATATATTTT.

The V call is TRBV2, the J call TRBJ1-5; 7 bases line up with TRBD1. The germline CDR1 and CDR2 sequences are SNHLY and FYNNEI. The CDR3 length is 15 residues. V lost 7 bases to trimming and J lost 2 bases; unmatched junction nucleotides: 8. The CDR3 here is CASNPGQWGNQPQHF. The CDR3 DNA sequence: TGTGCCAGCAACCCGGGACAGTGGGGCAATCAGCCCCAGCATTTT.